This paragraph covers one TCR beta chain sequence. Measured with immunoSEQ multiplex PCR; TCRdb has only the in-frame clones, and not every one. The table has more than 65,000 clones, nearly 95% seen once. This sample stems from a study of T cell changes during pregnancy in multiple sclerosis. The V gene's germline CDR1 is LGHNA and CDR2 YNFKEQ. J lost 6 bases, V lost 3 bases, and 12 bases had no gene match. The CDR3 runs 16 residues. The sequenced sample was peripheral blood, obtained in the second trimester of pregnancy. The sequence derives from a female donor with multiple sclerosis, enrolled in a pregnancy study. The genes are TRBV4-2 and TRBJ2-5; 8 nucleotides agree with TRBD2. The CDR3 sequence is CASSQGSGGRFKTQYF. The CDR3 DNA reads TGTGCCAGCAGCCAGGGTTCTGGCGGGAGGTTTAAGACCCAGTACTTC.